The 13 T cell receptor beta chains below come from one sample, sequenced in a study of T-cell memory formation after mild COVID-19. TCRdb re-derived calls from the 5' RACE reads in MiXCR, one entry per CDR3 protein. Among around 390,000 distinct CDR3 sequences listed, approximately 15% were seen once. Sample: PBMCs or a T cell subset sorted from them (not recorded which). All receptors derive from a man younger than 30 who had mild COVID-19 (a few samples of this study predate the infection). Cell type and time point are not known.

The chain links TRBV5-6 to TRBJ1-4, with a possible D match to TRBD1 (5 bases). The V and J ends lost 5 bases and 0 bases respectively, with 14 bases between them. Germline CDR1 reads SGHDT; CDR2 reads YYEEEE. This CDR3 comprises 16 residues. CDR3 DNA sequence: TGTGCCAGCAGTTCCCTCGGGGGGGCAACTAATGAAAAACTGTTTTTT. Its protein is CASSSLGGATNEKLFF.

This clonotype was observed a handful of times. The chain couples TRBV18 to TRBJ1-1; D is undetermined. Germline CDR1 KGHSH, CDR2 LQKENI. This CDR3 contains 13 residues. V lost 1 base and J lost 3, with 6 bases in between. The CDR3 DNA reads as TGTGCCAGCTCACCACAATCCGACACTGAAGCTTTCTTT. Protein: CASSPQSDTEAFF.

This clonotype occurred a few times. The J gene is TRBJ2-1, the V gene TRBV19, with 8 nucleotides matching TRBD1. The CDR3 length is 14 residues. CDR1 LNHDA and CDR2 SQIVND come from the germline V gene (reference sequence). Losses at the gene ends were 3 bases for V and 7 bases for J; bases not matched to a gene: 5. In nucleotides, the CDR3 is TGTGCCAGTAGTATCCAGGGGGCGCAGAATGAGCAGTTCTTC. This translates into CASSIQGAQNEQFF.

This clonotype was observed a few times. This sequence joins TRBV29-1 and TRBJ2-1; tentatively, D is TRBD1 (6 bases). With 7 bases removed from V and 4 bases from J, the gap between germline ends came to 14 bases. This CDR3 region has 13 residues. From germline, CDR1 is SQVTM and CDR2 ANQGSEA. Written as DNA, the CDR3 is TGCAGCGGGAAGACAGGTGGTTACAATGAGCAGTTCTTC. Its protein product is CSGKTGGYNEQFF.

Ten or more counts support this clonotype. The rearrangement links TRBV12-3 or TRBV12-4 to TRBJ2-5; 7 nucleotides match TRBD2. V shed 6 bases and J 3 bases; nucleotides not matched to a gene: 7. This CDR3 has 14 residues. The CDR3 DNA reads TGTGCCAGCAGCACACTAGCGCGTGAAGAGACCCAGTACTTC. The encoded protein is CASSTLAREETQYF.

The V gene is TRBV2, the J gene TRBJ2-1; 10 positions match TRBD2. J lost 8 bases, V lost 3 bases, and 16 bases had no gene match. CDR1 SNHLY and CDR2 FYNNEI come from the germline V gene. The CDR3 length is 18 residues. CDR3 in amino acids: CASSELFSGGAFVDEQFF. In DNA, the CDR3 is TGTGCCAGCAGTGAGTTATTCAGCGGGGGGGCCTTTGTGGATGAGCAGTTCTTC.

The rearrangement links TRBV7-2 to TRBJ2-5; TRBD2 agrees at 12 bases. CDR1 is SGHTA and CDR2 is FQGNSA in the germline V gene. The V gene end was trimmed by 5 bases and the J gene end by 3 bases; junction bases not matched to a gene: 7. The CDR3 covers 16 residues. As DNA, the CDR3 is TGTGCCAGCAGCCCAACTGCTAGCGGGGGGGAAGAGACCCAGTACTTC. Translated: CASSPTASGGEETQYF.

This clonotype was seen repeatedly, ten times or more. The chain is built from TRBV27 and TRBJ1-4; no reliable D call. Trimming left V 6 bases short and J 0 bases short, with 11 bases between. The V gene's germline CDR1 is MNHEY and CDR2 SMNVEV (reference sequence). There are 15 residues in the CDR3. The CDR3 sequence: CASSPVWATNEKLFF. CDR3 sequence (DNA): TGTGCCAGCAGCCCCGTTTGGGCAACTAATGAAAAACTGTTTTTT.

The J gene is TRBJ2-3, the V gene TRBV10-3, with 14 bases lining up with TRBD2. This CDR3 has 17 amino acids. V was pared by 3 bases and J by 4 bases, with 6 bases of the junction left unmatched. Germline V gives CDR1 ENHRY, CDR2 SYGVKD. For the CDR3, the DNA is TGTGCCATCAGTGATAGACTAGCGGGGGGGCCGTCAGATACGCAGTATTTT. Amino acids: CAISDRLAGGPSDTQYF.

The rearrangement joins TRBV27 to TRBJ1-2; 9 bases line up with TRBD1. The CDR3 covers 12 residues. Trimming removed 6 bases from V and 8 bases from J; junction bases left unmatched: 4. Germline CDR1 is MNHEY and CDR2 is SMNVEV (reference sequence). For the CDR3, the DNA is TGTGCCAGCAGCGGGACAGGGAGGGGCTACACCTTC. As protein: CASSGTGRGYTF.

V is TRBV14 and J is TRBJ2-5, with D maybe TRBD2 (6 bases). Between the trimmed V and J ends, which lost 3 bases and 2 bases, there was a span of 13 bases. The CDR3 has 15 amino acids. Germline CDR1 SGHDN, CDR2 FVKESK. In nucleotides, the CDR3 is TGTGCCAGCAGCCAGGACCGGGACTGGCAAGAGACCCAGTACTTC. Its translation: CASSQDRDWQETQYF.

This clonotype was seen only a few times. V usage is TRBV5-6 and J usage is TRBJ2-7; D remains unclear. CDR3 size: 17 residues. Trimming left V 0 bases short and J 2 bases short, with 18 bases between. Germline values: CDR1 SGHDT, CDR2 YYEEEE. The CDR3 nucleotides are TGTGCCAGCAGCTTGGCAGGTCCATCCCCGACCCCCTACGAGCAGTACTTC. Translated: CASSLAGPSPTPYEQYF.

This sequence joins TRBV5-6 and TRBJ1-1; no firm D call. Germline-derived CDR1 and CDR2 are SGHDT and YYEEEE. With 2 bases removed from V and 5 bases from J, the gap between germline ends came to 19 bases. This CDR3 is built from 16 residues. The CDR3 loop is CASSFLRNTVHTEAFF. In nucleotides, the CDR3 is TGTGCCAGCAGCTTCTTAAGGAATACGGTACATACTGAAGCTTTCTTT.